The rows below give T cell receptor beta chains drawn from one sample of a study of shared clonotypes between healthy human individuals. Repertoires were generated with immunoSEQ multiplex PCR, while TCRdb's copy carries only in-frame clones and drops some. The sample lists about 1.1 million clones; about 80% were seen once. The specimen sequenced was memory CD4+ T cells from PBMCs. The receptors shown here come from a man younger than 35 in good health. Some clones in this sample may be carry-over from other donors' samples. CDR3s include the opening cysteine and the closing phenylalanine or tryptophan. D genes are given only for firm matches. Clone size appears in some rows only: once, few, many, or a class for an expanded clone.

CDR3nt: TGTGCCAGCAGCCCCGGGGCGGAAGAGACCCAGTACTTC; CDR3aa: CASSPGAEETQYF; d_gene: .; abundance: few; j_gene: TRBJ2-5; v_gene: TRBV7-3
CDR3nt: TGCGCCAGCAGCGTCGCGGGAGGCGTCTACAATGAGCAGTTCTTC; CDR3aa: CASSVAGGVYNEQFF; d_gene: TRBD2; abundance: .; j_gene: TRBJ2-1; v_gene: TRBV5-1
CDR3nt: TGTGCCAGCAGTCACCCCGAGCCTAACTATGGCTACACCTTC; CDR3aa: CASSHPEPNYGYTF; d_gene: .; abundance: .; j_gene: TRBJ1-2; v_gene: TRBV6-6
CDR3nt: TGTGCCTGGGGGCGAACAGATACGCAGTATTTT; CDR3aa: CAWGRTDTQYF; d_gene: .; abundance: .; j_gene: TRBJ2-3; v_gene: TRBV30
CDR3nt: TGCGCCAGCAGCGGAGGGTGGACTAGCGGCCAAGAGACCCAGTACTTC; CDR3aa: CASSGGWTSGQETQYF; d_gene: TRBD2; abundance: .; j_gene: TRBJ2-5; v_gene: TRBV5-1
CDR3nt: TGTGCCAGCAGTTTTCCTAGCGGGAGGGCCAATGAGCAGTTCTTC; CDR3aa: CASSFPSGRANEQFF; d_gene: TRBD2; abundance: .; j_gene: TRBJ2-1; v_gene: TRBV28
CDR3nt: TGCGCCAGCAGATCTGTACCCGACAATGAGCAGTTCTTC; CDR3aa: CASRSVPDNEQFF; d_gene: .; abundance: .; j_gene: TRBJ2-1; v_gene: TRBV5-1
CDR3nt: TGTGCCTGGAGTGGGGCTAGCGGGAGCACCGGGGAGCTGTTTTTT; CDR3aa: CAWSGASGSTGELFF; d_gene: TRBD2; abundance: .; j_gene: TRBJ2-2; v_gene: TRBV30
CDR3nt: TGTGCCAGCTCACAGGGGGACGAGCAGTACTTC; CDR3aa: CASSQGDEQYF; d_gene: .; abundance: .; j_gene: TRBJ2-7; v_gene: TRBV18
CDR3nt: TGTGCCAGCAGCTTGGCGGGAGGTCCCTACGAGCAGTACTTC; CDR3aa: CASSLAGGPYEQYF; d_gene: TRBD2; abundance: .; j_gene: TRBJ2-7; v_gene: TRBV7-9
CDR3nt: TGTGCCAGCAGCGCCGGACACGGAAACACCATATATTTT; CDR3aa: CASSAGHGNTIYF; d_gene: .; abundance: few; j_gene: TRBJ1-3; v_gene: TRBV7-3
CDR3nt: TGCGCCAGCAGCCCCTCGGGGGTCTCTGGAAACACCATATATTTT; CDR3aa: CASSPSGVSGNTIYF; d_gene: .; abundance: .; j_gene: TRBJ1-3; v_gene: TRBV5-1
CDR3nt: TGCGCCAGCAGCTTGGATCAGGGGGCCTCTGGAAACACCATATATTTT; CDR3aa: CASSLDQGASGNTIYF; d_gene: TRBD1; abundance: .; j_gene: TRBJ1-3; v_gene: TRBV5-1
CDR3nt: TGTGCCAGCAGCCAAGCACAGGTCGACGAGCAGTACTTC; CDR3aa: CASSQAQVDEQYF; d_gene: .; abundance: .; j_gene: TRBJ2-7; v_gene: TRBV25-1
CDR3nt: TGTGCCAGCAGCGTGGGACTGTACACCGGGGAGTTGTTTTTT; CDR3aa: CASSVGLYTGELFF; d_gene: .; abundance: .; j_gene: TRBJ2-2; v_gene: TRBV9
CDR3nt: TGTGCCAGCTCACCAAACCGGGACGAGCAGTACTTC; CDR3aa: CASSPNRDEQYF; d_gene: .; abundance: once; j_gene: TRBJ2-7; v_gene: TRBV18
CDR3nt: TGCGCCAGCAGCTTTGCAGGGGGAGAGACCCAGTACTTC; CDR3aa: CASSFAGGETQYF; d_gene: TRBD1; abundance: once; j_gene: TRBJ2-5; v_gene: TRBV5-1
CDR3nt: TGTGCCAGCAGAAGGGGGATAATCGCTGAAGCTTTCTTT; CDR3aa: CASRRGIIAEAFF; d_gene: .; abundance: .; j_gene: TRBJ1-1; v_gene: TRBV6-1
CDR3nt: TGTGCCAGCAGCCCCGGGACAGGTATTCCTGGGAGCAATCAGCCCCAGCATTTT; CDR3aa: CASSPGTGIPGSNQPQHF; d_gene: TRBD1; abundance: .; j_gene: TRBJ1-5; v_gene: TRBV7-3
CDR3nt: TGCGCCAGCAGCCGTGCCGGACAGGGGGCAGAGACCCAGTACTTC; CDR3aa: CASSRAGQGAETQYF; d_gene: TRBD1; abundance: many; j_gene: TRBJ2-5; v_gene: TRBV4-1
CDR3nt: TGTGCCAGCAGCTTAATGGCGGGAGCCACCGGGGAGCTGTTTTTT; CDR3aa: CASSLMAGATGELFF; d_gene: TRBD2; abundance: few; j_gene: TRBJ2-2; v_gene: TRBV7-3
CDR3nt: TGTGCCAGCAGTTTATTTGTACGAGGGTCGGGAGAGCAGTACTTC; CDR3aa: CASSLFVRGSGEQYF; d_gene: .; abundance: .; j_gene: TRBJ2-7; v_gene: TRBV28
CDR3nt: TGCAGCGCCGTGGGGGACAGGGGCTACGAGCAGTACTTC; CDR3aa: CSAVGDRGYEQYF; d_gene: TRBD1; abundance: .; j_gene: TRBJ2-7; v_gene: TRBV29-1
CDR3nt: TGTGCCAGCAGTGATGGGGGGGTGGGTGAAAAACTGTTTTTT; CDR3aa: CASSDGGVGEKLFF; d_gene: .; abundance: .; j_gene: TRBJ1-4; v_gene: TRBV6-1